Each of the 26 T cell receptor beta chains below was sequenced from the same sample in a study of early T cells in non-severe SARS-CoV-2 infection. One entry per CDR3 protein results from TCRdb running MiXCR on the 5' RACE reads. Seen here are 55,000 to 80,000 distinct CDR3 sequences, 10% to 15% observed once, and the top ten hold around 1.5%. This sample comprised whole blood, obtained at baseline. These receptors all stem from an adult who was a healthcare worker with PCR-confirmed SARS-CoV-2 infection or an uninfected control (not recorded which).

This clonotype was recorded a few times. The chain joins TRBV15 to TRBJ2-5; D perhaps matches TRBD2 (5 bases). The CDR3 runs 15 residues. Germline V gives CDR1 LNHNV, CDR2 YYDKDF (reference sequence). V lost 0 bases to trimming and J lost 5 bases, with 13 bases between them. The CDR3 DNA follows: TGTGCCACCAGCAGAGATCGAGGGAGAGCGGAGACCCAGTACTTC. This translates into CATSRDRGRAETQYF.

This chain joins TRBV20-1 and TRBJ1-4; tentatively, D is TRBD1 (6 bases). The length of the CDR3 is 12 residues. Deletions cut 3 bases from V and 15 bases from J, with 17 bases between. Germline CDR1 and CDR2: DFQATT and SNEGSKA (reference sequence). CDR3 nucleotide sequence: TGCAGTGCTAGTATGAACAGGGCACTAGTGTTTTTT. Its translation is CSASMNRALVFF.

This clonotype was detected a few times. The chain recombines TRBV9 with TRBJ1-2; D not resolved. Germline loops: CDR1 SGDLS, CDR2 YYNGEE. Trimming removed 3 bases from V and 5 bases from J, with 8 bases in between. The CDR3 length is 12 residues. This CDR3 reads CASSADEYGYTF. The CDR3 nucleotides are TGTGCCAGCAGCGCGGACGAATATGGCTACACCTTC.

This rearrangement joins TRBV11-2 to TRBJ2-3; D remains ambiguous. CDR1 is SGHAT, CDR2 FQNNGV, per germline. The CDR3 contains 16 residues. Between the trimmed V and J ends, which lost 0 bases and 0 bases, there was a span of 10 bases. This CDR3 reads CASSLEMGSSTDTQYF. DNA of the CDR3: TGTGCCAGCAGCTTAGAAATGGGGTCTAGCACAGATACGCAGTATTTT.

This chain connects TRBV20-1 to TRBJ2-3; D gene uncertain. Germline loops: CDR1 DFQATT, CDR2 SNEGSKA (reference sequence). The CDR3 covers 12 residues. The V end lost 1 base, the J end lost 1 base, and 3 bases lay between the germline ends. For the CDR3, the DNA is TGCAGTGCTAGAGGGGGCACAGATACGCAGTATTTT. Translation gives CSARGGTDTQYF.

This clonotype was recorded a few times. The DNA of the CDR3 is TGCAGTGCTAGAGCGGCGGCTAGCGGATTCTACAATGAGCAGTTCTTC. Protein sequence: CSARAAASGFYNEQFF. The gene calls are TRBV20-1 and TRBJ2-1, with 7 bases identical to TRBD2. The CDR3 runs 16 residues. With 1 base clipped from V and 3 bases from J, the junction kept 9 bases outside the gene matches. The germline gives CDR1 DFQATT, CDR2 SNEGSKA (reference sequence).

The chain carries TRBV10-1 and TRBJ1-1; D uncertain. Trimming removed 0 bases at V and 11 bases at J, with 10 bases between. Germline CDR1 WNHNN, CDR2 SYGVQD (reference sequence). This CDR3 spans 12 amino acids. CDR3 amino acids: CASSESNMVAFF. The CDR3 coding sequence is TGCGCCAGCAGTGAGTCGAATATGGTCGCTTTCTTT.

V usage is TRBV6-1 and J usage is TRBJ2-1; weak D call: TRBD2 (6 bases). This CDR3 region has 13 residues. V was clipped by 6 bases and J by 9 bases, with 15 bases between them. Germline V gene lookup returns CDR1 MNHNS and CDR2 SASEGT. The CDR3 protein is CASRTRDSSEQFF. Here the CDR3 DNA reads TGTGCCAGCAGGACCCGGGACTCCAGTGAGCAGTTCTTC.

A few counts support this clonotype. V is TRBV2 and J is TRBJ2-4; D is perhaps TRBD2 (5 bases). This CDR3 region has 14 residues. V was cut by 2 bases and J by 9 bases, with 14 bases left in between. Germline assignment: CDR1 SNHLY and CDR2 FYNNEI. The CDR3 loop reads CASSERAIGSIQYF. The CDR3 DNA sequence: TGTGCCAGCAGTGAAAGGGCTATTGGGAGCATTCAGTACTTC.

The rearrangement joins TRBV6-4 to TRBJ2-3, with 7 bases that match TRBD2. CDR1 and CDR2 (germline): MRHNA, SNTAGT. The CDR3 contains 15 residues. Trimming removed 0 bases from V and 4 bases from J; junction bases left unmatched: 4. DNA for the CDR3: TGTGCCAGCAGTGACTCGGCGGGAGAAGCAGATACGCAGTATTTT. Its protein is CASSDSAGEADTQYF.

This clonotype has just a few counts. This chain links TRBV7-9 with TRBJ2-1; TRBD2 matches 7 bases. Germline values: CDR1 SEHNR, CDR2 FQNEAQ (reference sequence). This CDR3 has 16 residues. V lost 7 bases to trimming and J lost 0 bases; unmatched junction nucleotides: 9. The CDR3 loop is CASTPGSGYSYNEQFF. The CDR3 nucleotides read TGTGCCAGCACCCCGGGTAGCGGGTACTCCTACAATGAGCAGTTCTTC.

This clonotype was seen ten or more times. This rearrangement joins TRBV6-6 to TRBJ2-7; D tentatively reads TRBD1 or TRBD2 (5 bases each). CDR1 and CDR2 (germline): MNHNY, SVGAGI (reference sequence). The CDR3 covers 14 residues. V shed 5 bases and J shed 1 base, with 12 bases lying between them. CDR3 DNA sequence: TGTGCCAGCAGTCGAGGGACCGAATCCTACGAGCAGTACTTC. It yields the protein CASSRGTESYEQYF.

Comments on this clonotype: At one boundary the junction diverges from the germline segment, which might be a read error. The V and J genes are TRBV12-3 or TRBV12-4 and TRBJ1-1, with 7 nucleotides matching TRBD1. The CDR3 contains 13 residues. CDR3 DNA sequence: TGTGCCAGCACCACGACAGGGCGCACTGAAGCTTCCTTT. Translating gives CASTTTGRTEASF.

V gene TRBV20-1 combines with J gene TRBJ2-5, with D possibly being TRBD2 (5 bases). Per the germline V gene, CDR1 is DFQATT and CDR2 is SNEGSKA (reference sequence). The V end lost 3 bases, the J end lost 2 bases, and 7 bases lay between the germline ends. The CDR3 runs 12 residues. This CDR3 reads CSASTGQETQYF. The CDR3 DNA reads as TGCAGTGCTAGCACGGGGCAAGAGACCCAGTACTTC.

The CDR3 DNA sequence: TGTGCCAGCAGCGTAGACCCGCAGGCAACTAATGAAAAACTGTTTTTT. Protein sequence: CASSVDPQATNEKLFF. This rearrangement joins TRBV9 to TRBJ1-4; D is undetermined. Germline V gene data show CDR1 as SGDLS and CDR2 as YYNGEE. The CDR3 has 16 amino acids. The ends were cut back, 0 bases at V and 0 bases at J, with 9 bases in the middle.

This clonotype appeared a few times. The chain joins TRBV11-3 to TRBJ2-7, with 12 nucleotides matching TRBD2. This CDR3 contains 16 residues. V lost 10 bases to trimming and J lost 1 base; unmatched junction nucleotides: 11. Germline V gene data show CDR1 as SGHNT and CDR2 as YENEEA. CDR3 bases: TGTGCCACCCAACTAGCGGGAGGTACCTTTTCCTACGAGCAGTACTTC. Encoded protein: CATQLAGGTFSYEQYF.

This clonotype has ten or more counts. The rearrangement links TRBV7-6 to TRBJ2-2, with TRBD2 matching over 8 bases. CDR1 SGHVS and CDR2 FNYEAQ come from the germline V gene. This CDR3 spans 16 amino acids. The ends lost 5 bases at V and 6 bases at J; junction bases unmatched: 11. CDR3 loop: CASSRLSAGASGELFF. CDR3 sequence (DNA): TGTGCCAGCAGCCGTCTGTCAGCGGGGGCCTCCGGGGAGCTGTTTTTT.

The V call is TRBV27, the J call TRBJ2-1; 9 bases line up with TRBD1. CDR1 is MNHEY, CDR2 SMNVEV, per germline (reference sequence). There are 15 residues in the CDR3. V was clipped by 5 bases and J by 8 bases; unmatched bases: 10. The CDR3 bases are TGTGCCAGCAGTAGGGACAGGGAGTTTCTCTATGAGCAGTTCTTC. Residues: CASSRDREFLYEQFF.

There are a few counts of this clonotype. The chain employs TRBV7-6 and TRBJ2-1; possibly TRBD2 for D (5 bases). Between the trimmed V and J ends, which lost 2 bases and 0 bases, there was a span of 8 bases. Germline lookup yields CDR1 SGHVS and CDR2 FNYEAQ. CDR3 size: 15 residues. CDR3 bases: TGTGCCAGCAGCTTACGAGGGTTCTCCTACAATGAGCAGTTCTTC. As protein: CASSLRGFSYNEQFF.

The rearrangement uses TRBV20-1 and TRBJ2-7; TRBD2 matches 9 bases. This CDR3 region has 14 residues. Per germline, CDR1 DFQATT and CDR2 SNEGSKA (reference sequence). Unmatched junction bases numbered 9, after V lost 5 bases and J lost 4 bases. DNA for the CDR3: TGCAGTGCTTGGACTAGCGCCTCGGGGTACGAGCAGTACTTC. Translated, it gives CSAWTSASGYEQYF.

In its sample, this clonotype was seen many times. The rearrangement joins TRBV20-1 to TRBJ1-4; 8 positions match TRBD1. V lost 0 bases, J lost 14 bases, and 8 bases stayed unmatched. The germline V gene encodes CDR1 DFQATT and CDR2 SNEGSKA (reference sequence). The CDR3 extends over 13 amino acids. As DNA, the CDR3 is TGCAGTGCTAGAGATGAGGACAGGGTCGGTCTGTTTTTT. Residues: CSARDEDRVGLFF.

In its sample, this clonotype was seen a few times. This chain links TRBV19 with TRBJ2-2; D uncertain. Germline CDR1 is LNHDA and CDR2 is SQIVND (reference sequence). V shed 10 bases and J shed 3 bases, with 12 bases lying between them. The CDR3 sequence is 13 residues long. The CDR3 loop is CATTWTDTGELFF. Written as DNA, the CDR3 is TGTGCCACTACTTGGACCGACACCGGGGAGCTGTTTTTT.

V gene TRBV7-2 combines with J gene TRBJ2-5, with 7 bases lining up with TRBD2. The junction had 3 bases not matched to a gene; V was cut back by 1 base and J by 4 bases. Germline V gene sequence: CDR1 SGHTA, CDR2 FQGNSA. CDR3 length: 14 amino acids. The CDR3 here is CASSLVASGETQYF. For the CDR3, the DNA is TGTGCCAGCAGCTTAGTGGCTAGCGGAGAGACCCAGTACTTC. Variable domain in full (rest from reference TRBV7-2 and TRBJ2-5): GAGVSQSPSNKVTEKGKDVELRCDPISGHTALYWYRQSLGQGLEFLIYFQGNSAPDKSGLPSDRFSAERTGGSVSTLTIQRTQQEDSAVYLCASSLVASGETQYFGPGTRLLVL.

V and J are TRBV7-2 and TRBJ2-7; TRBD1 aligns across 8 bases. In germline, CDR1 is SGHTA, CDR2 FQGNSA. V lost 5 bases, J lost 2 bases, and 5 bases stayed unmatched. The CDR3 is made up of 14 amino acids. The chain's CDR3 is CASSPRQGTYEQYF. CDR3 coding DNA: TGTGCCAGCAGCCCCAGACAGGGGACCTACGAGCAGTACTTC.

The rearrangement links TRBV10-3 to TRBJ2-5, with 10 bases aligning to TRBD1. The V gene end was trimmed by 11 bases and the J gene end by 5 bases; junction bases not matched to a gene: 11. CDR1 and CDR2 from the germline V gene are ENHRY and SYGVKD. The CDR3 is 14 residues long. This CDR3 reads CAFHRDRGRETQYF. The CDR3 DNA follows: TGTGCCTTCCACCGGGACAGGGGACGGGAGACCCAGTACTTC.

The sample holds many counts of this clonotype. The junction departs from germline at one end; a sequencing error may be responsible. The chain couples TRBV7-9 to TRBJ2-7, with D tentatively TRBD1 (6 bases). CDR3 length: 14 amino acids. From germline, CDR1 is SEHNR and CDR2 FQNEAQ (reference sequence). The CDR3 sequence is CASSLSGQSYEQYF. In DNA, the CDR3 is TGTGCCAGCAGCTTATCTGGACAGAGCTACGAACAGTACTTC.